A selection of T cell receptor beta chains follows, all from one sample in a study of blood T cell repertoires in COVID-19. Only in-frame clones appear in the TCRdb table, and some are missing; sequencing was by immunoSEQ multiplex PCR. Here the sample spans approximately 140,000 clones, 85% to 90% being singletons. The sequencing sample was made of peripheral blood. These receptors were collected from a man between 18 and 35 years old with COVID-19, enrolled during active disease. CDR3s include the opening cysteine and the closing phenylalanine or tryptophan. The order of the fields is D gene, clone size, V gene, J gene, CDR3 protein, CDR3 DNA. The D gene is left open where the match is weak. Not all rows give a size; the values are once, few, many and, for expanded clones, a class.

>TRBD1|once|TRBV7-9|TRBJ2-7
CASSPGQGSLRKQYF
TGTGCCAGCAGCCCTGGACAGGGGAGCCTACGAAAGCAGTACTTC
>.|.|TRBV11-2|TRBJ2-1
CASSLGGVPEQFF
TGTGCCAGCAGCTTAGGGGGCGTTCCGGAGCAGTTCTTC
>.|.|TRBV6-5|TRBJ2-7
CASSYAGHGSYEQYF
TGTGCCAGCAGTTACGCAGGGCACGGGTCCTACGAGCAGTACTTC
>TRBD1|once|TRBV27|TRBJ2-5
CASRKQGATGQETQYF
TGTGCCAGCAGGAAACAGGGGGCTACGGGCCAAGAGACCCAGTACTTC
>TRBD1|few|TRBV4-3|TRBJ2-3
CASSQGQGAVADTQYF
TGCGCCAGCAGCCAGGGACAGGGGGCAGTGGCAGATACGCAGTATTTT
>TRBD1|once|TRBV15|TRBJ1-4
CATSINRGRGEKLLF
TGTGCCACCAGCATCAACAGGGGGCGAGGGGAAAAACTGCTTTTT
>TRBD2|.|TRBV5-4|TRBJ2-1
CASSLQLAGTGQFF
TGTGCCAGCAGCTTGCAGCTAGCGGGAACCGGGCAGTTCTTC
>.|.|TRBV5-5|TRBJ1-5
CASSLAVGVGQPQHF
TGTGCCAGCAGCTTGGCCGTCGGGGTAGGTCAGCCCCAGCATTTT
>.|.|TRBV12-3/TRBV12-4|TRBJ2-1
CASSLARVNEQFF
TGTGCCAGCAGTTTAGCGCGTGTTAATGAGCAGTTCTTC
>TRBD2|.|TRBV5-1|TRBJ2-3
CASSLEAGGSTDTQYF
TGCGCCAGCAGCCTAGAAGCGGGAGGAAGCACAGATACGCAGTATTTT
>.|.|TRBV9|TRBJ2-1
CASSAGGDKYNEQFF
TGTGCCAGCAGCGCCGGAGGGGATAAATACAATGAGCAGTTCTTC
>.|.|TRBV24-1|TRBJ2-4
CATSDHRVAKNIQYF
TGTGCCACCAGTGACCACAGGGTAGCCAAAAACATTCAGTACTTC
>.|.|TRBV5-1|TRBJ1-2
CASSLDISAGRNYGYTF
TGCGCCAGCAGCTTGGATATCTCGGCAGGGCGAAACTATGGCTACACCTTC
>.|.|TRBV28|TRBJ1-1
CATSYGDLTEAFF
TGTGCCACCTCATACGGGGATCTCACTGAAGCTTTCTTT
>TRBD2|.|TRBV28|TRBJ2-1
CASSPGTSGRLSSYNEQFF
TGTGCCAGCAGTCCTGGGACTAGCGGCCGCCTGAGTTCCTACAATGAGCAGTTCTTC
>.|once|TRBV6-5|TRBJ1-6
CASSYSGGSYNSPLHF
TGTGCCAGCAGTTACAGCGGCGGCTCCTATAATTCACCCCTCCACTTT
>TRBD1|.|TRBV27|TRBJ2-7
CASSFKTGAREQYF
TGTGCCAGCAGTTTTAAAACAGGGGCGCGCGAGCAGTACTTC
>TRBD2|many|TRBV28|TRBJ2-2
CASSFSSGNTGELFF
TGTGCCAGCAGTTTTTCTAGCGGGAACACCGGGGAGCTGTTTTTT
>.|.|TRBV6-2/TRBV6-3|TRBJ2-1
CASSPSYNEQFF
TGTGCCAGCAGTCCGTCCTACAATGAGCAGTTCTTC
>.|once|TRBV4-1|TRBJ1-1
CASSRAGVMNTEAFF
TGCGCCAGCAGCCGAGCCGGGGTCATGAACACTGAAGCTTTCTTT
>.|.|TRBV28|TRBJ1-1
CASSLESPSAAFF
TGTGCCAGCAGTTTAGAAAGCCCATCCGCCGCTTTCTTT
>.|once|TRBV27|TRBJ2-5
CASSLVGETQYF
TGTGCCAGCAGTTTAGTCGGAGAGACCCAGTACTTC
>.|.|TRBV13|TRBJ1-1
CASTLLRENTEAFF
TGTGCCAGCACCCTACTCAGGGAGAACACTGAAGCTTTCTTT
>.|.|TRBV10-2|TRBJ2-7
CASSRGLNRYEQYF
TGCGCCAGCAGCCGTGGACTAAACCGTTACGAGCAGTACTTC
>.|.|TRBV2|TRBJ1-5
CASSEVSAQHF
TGTGCCAGCAGTGAGGTCAGTGCCCAGCATTTT
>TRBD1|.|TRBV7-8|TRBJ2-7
CASSPIQGSSYEQYF
TGTGCCAGCAGCCCCATACAGGGGAGCTCCTACGAGCAGTACTTC
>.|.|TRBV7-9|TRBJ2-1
CASSLGRTLGQFF
TGTGCCAGCAGCTTAGGGCGGACTTTAGGGCAGTTCTTC
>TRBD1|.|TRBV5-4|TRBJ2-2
CASSPSRDRAGGELFF
TGTGCCAGCAGCCCGTCCCGGGACAGGGCCGGCGGGGAGCTGTTTTTT
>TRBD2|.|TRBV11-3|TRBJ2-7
CASSLGPGGTYEQYF
TGTGCCAGCAGCTTAGGCCCGGGAGGCACCTACGAGCAGTACTTC
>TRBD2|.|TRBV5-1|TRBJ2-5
CASSSPGLAGGGETQYF
TGCGCCAGCAGCTCTCCGGGACTAGCGGGAGGGGGAGAGACCCAGTACTTC
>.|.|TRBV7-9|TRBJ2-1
CASRPKRSYNEQFF
TGTGCCAGCAGACCAAAGCGATCCTACAATGAGCAGTTCTTC
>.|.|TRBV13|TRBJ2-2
CASSLMDGRRTGELFF
TGTGCCAGCAGCCTAATGGACGGGAGAAGGACCGGGGAGCTGTTTTTT
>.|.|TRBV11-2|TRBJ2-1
CASSLYSSSSYNEQFF
TGTGCCAGCAGCTTATACTCGTCAAGCTCCTACAATGAGCAGTTCTTC
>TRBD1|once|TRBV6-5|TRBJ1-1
CASSLRTGGTEAFF
TGTGCCAGCAGCCTCAGGACAGGGGGTACTGAAGCTTTCTTT
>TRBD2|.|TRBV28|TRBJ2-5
CASRSIAGGQNEETQYF
TGTGCCAGCAGGTCTATTGCGGGAGGGCAGAATGAAGAGACCCAGTACTTC
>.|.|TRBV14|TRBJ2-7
CASSPAPGQRGSEQYF
TGTGCCAGCAGCCCCGCCCCGGGACAAAGAGGGTCCGAGCAGTACTTC
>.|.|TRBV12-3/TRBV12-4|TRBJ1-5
CASSFDSVQPQHF
TGTGCCAGCAGTTTTGACAGCGTTCAGCCCCAGCATTTT
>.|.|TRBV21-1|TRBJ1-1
CASSRTWDRPGWVNTEAFF
TGTGCCAGCAGCAGGACCTGGGACAGGCCAGGGTGGGTGAACACTGAAGCTTTCTTT
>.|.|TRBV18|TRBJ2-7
CASSPSPVQNTEQYF
TGTGCCAGCTCACCCTCCCCGGTGCAAAATACCGAGCAGTACTTC